This T cell receptor (beta chain) was sequenced during a study of neurological immune-mediated disorders. The table lists this clonotype with many counts. V dropped 6 bases and J dropped 1 base, with 31 bases sitting between them. From germline, CDR1 is DFQATT and CDR2 SNEGSKA (reference sequence). CDR3 length: 20 amino acids. One entry per CDR3 protein, called by TCRdb with MiXCR from the 5' RACE reads. The repertoire has more than 40,000 distinct CDR3 sequences, approximately 3% of them found once; the top ten carry more than 13%. The receptor comes from a woman aged 45-60 years with multiple sclerosis. This rearrangement joins TRBV20-1 to TRBJ2-1, with D perhaps assigned TRBD1 or TRBD2 (5 bases each). The sequencing input was PBMCs. CDR3 region: CSATRGVGTLIPISYNEQFF. The CDR3 DNA is TGCAGTGCAACTAGAGGGGTTGGGACGTTAATCCCCATTTCCTACAATGAGCAGTTCTTC.